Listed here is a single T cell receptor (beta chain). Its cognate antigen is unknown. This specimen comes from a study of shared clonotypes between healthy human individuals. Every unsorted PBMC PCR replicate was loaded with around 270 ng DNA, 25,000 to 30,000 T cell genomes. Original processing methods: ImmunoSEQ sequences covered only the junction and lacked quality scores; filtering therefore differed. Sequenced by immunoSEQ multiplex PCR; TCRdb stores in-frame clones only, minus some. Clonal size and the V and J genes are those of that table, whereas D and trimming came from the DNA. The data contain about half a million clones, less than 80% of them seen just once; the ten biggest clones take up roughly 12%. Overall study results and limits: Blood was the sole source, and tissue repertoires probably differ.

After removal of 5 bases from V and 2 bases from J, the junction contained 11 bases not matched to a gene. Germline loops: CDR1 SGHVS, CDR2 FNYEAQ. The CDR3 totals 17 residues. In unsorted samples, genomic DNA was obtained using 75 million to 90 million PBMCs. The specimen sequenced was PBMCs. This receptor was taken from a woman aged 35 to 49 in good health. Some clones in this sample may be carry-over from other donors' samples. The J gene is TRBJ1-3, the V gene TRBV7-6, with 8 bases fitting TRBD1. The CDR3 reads CASSPTPDRATGNTIYF. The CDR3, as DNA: TGTGCCAGCAGCCCAACCCCGGACAGGGCTACTGGAAACACCATATATTTT.